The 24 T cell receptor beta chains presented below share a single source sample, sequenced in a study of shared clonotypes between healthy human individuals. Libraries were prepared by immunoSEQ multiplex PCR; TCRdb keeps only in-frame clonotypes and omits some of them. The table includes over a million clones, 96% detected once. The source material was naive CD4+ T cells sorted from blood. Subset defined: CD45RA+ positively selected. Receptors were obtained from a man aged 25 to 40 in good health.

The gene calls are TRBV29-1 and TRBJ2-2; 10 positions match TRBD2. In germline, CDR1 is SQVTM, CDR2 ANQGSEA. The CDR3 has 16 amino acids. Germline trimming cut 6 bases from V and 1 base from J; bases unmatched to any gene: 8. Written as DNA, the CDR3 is TGCAGCGTCGAGAATAGCGGGAGGCGGAACACCGGGGAGCTGTTTTTT. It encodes CSVENSGRRNTGELFF.

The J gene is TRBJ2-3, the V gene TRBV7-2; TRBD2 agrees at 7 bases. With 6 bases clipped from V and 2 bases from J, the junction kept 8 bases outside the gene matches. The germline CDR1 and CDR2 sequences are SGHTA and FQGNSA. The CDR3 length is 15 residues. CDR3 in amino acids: CASSTTSRVTDTQYF. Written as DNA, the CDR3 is TGTGCCAGCAGTACGACTAGCCGTGTCACAGATACGCAGTATTTT.

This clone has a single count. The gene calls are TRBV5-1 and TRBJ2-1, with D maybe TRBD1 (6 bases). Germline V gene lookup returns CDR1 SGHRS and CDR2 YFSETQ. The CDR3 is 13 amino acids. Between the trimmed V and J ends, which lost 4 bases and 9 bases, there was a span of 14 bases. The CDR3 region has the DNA TGCGCCAGCAGCATCCTCAGGGGATCTGAGCAGTTCTTC. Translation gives CASSILRGSEQFF.

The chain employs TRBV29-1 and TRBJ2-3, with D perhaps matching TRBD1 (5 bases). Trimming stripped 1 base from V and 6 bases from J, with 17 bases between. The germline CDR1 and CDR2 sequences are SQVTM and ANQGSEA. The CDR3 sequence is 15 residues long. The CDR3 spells CSVEVRQQAPDTQYF. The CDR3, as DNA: TGCAGCGTTGAAGTAAGGCAACAGGCTCCCGATACGCAGTATTTT.

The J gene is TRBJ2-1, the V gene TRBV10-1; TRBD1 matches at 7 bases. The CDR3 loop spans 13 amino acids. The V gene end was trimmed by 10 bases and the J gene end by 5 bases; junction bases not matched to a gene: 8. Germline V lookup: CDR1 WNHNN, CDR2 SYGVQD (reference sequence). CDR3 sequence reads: CAKMTGPDNEQFF. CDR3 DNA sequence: TGCGCCAAAATGACAGGGCCCGACAATGAGCAGTTCTTC.

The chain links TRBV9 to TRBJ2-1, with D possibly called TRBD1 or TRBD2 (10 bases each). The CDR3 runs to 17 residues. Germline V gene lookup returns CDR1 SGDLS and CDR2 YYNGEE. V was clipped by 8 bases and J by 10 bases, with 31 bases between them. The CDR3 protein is CASTGTGATSGRAEQFF. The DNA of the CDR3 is TGTGCCAGTACCGGGACAGGGGCGACGAGCGGGAGGGCCGAGCAGTTCTTC.

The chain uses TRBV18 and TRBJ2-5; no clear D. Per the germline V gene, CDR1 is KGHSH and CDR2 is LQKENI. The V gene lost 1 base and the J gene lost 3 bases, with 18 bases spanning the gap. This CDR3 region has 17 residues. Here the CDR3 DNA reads TGTGCCAGCTCACCACTACCTCCCGCCGGATTAGAAGAGACCCAGTACTTC. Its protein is CASSPLPPAGLEETQYF. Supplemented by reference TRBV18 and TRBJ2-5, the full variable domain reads NAGVMQNPRHLVRRRGQEARLRCSPMKGHSHVYWYRQLPEEGLKFMVYLQKENIIDESGMPKERFSAEFPKEGPSILRIQQVVRGDSAAYFCASSPLPPAGLEETQYFGPGTRLLVL.

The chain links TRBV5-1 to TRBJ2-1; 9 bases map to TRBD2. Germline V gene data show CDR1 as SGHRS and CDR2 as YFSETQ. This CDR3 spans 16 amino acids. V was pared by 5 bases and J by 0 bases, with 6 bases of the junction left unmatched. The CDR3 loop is CASRSSGGLSYNEQFF. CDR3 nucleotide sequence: TGCGCCAGCAGGAGTAGCGGGGGCCTCTCCTACAATGAGCAGTTCTTC.

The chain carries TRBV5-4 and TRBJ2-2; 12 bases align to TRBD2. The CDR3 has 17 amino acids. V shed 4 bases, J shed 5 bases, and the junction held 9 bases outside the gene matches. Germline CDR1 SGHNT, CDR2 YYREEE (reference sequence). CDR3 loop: CASSDPFGLAGTGELFF. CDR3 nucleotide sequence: TGTGCCAGCAGCGACCCTTTTGGACTAGCGGGAACCGGGGAGCTGTTTTTT.

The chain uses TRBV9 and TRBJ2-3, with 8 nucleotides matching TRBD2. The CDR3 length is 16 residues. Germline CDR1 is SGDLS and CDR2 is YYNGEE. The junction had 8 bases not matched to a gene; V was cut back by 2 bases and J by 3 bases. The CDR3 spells CASSVSGTPTTDTQYF. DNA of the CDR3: TGTGCCAGCAGCGTTAGCGGGACCCCCACAACAGATACGCAGTATTTT.

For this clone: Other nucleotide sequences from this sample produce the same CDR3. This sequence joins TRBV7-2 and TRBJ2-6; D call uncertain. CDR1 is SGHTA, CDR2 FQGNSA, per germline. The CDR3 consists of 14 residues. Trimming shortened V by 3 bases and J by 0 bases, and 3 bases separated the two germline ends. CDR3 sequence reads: CASSLDSGANVLTF. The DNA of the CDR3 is TGTGCCAGCAGCTTGGACTCTGGGGCCAACGTCCTGACTTTC.

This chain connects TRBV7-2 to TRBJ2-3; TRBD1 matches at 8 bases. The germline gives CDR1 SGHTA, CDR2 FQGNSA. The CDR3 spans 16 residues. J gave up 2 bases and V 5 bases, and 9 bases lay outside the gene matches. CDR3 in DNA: TGTGCCAGCAGCCGTACCGGGACAGGCACCACAGATACGCAGTATTTT. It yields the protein CASSRTGTGTTDTQYF.

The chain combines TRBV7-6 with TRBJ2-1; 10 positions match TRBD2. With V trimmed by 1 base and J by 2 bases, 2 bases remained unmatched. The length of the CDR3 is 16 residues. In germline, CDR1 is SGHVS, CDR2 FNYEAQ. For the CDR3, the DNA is TGTGCCAGCAGCTTAGTGAGCGGGAGGGCCTACAATGAGCAGTTCTTC. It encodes CASSLVSGRAYNEQFF.

CDR3 region: CASSQKQGYEQFF. The CDR3 DNA reads as TGTGCCAGCTCACAAAAACAGGGTTATGAGCAGTTCTTC. The genes are TRBV18 and TRBJ2-1; D perhaps matches TRBD1 (6 bases). Trimming shortened V by 4 bases and J by 8 bases, and 12 bases separated the two germline ends. The CDR3 has 13 residues. Germline lookup yields CDR1 KGHSH and CDR2 LQKENI.

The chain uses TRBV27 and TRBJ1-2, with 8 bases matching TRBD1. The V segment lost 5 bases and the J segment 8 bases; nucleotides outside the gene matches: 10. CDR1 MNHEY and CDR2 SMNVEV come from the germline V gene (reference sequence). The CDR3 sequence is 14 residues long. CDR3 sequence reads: CASSMDRDRRGYTF. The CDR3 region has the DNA TGTGCCAGCAGTATGGACAGGGACAGGCGAGGCTACACCTTC.

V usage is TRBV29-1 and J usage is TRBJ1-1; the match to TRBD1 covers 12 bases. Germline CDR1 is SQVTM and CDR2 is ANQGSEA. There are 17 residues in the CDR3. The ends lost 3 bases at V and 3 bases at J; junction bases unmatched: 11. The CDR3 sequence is CSVERVGTGGRDTEAFF. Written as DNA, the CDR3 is TGCAGCGTTGAGAGAGTGGGGACAGGGGGCAGGGACACTGAAGCTTTCTTT. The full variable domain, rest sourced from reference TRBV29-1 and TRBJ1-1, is SAVISQKPSRDICQRGTSLTIQCQVDSQVTMMFWYRQQPGQSLTLIATANQGSEATYESGFVIDKFPISRPNLTFSTLTVSNMSPEDSSIYLCSVERVGTGGRDTEAFFGQGTRLTVV.

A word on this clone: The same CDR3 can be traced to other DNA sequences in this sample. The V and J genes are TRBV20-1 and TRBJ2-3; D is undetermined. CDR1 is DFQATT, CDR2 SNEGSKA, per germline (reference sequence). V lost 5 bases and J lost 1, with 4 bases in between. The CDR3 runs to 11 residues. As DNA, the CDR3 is TGCAGTGCTCCCCGCACAGATACGCAGTATTTT. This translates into CSAPRTDTQYF.

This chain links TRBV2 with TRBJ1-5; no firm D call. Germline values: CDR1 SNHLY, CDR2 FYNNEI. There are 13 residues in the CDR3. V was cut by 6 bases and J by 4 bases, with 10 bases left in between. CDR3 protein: CASRYLGNQPQHF. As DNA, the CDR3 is TGTGCCAGCAGGTACCTGGGAAATCAGCCCCAGCATTTT.

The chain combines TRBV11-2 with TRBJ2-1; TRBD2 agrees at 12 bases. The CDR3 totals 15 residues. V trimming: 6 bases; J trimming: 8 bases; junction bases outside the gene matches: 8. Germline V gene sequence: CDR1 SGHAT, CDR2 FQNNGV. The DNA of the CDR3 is TGTGCCAGCAGAATACTAGCGGGAGGCGACCATGAGCAGTTCTTC. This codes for CASRILAGGDHEQFF.

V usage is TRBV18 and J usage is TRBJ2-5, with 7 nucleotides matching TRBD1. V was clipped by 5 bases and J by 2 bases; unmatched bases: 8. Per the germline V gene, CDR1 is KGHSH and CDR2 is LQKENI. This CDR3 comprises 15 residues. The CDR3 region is CASSATGPIQETQYF. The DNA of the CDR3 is TGTGCCAGCTCAGCGACAGGGCCGATACAAGAGACCCAGTACTTC.

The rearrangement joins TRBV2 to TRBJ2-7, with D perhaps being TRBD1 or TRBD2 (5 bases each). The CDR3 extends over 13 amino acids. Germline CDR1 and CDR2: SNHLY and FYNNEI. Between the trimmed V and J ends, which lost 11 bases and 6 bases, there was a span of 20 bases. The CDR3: CAGKTGRSREQYF. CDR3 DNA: TGTGCCGGAAAAACGGGACGGAGTCGCGAGCAGTACTTC. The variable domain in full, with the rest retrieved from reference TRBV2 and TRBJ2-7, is EPEVTQTPSHQVTQMGQEVILRCVPISNHLYFYWYRQILGQKVEFLVSFYNNEISEKSEIFDDQFSVERPDGSNFTLKIRSTKLEDSAMYFCAGKTGRSREQYFGPGTRLTVT.

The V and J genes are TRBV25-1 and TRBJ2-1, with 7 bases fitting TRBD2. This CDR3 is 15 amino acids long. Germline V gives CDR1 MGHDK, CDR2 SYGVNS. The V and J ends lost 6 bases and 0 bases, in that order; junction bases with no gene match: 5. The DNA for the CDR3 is TGTGCCAGCAGAGAGCGGGGAAGCTCCTACAATGAGCAGTTCTTC. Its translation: CASRERGSSYNEQFF.

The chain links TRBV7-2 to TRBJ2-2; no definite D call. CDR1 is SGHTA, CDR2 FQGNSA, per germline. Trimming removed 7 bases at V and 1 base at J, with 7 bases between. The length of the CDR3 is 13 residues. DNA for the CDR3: TGTGCCAGCAATAGAGAGAACACCGGGGAGCTGTTTTTT. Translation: CASNRENTGELFF.

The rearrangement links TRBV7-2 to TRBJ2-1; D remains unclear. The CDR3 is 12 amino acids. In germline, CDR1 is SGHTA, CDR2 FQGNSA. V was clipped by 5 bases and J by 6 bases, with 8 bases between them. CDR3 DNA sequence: TGTGCCAGCAGCCCCCCCTTCAATGAGCAGTTCTTC. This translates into CASSPPFNEQFF.